This entry features one T cell receptor (beta chain) sequence. The clone's antigen remains unknown. Per-nucleotide qualities are absent, and no much larger clonotype sits a single base away. This sample is drawn from a study of T cell changes during pregnancy in multiple sclerosis (dated by TCRdb to the late 2010s). For the study in its entirety: Changes in the T cell repertoire over the course of pregnancy were examined in this study in women with multiple sclerosis.

Trimming takes 8 bases from V and 5 bases from J, and the germline ends sit 15 bases apart. Spanning cysteine to phenylalanine, the CDR3 consists of 13 amino acids. The sequence is cut down to CDR3 DNA, 39 bases in frame from base 1. CDR1 and CDR2, per the germline V gene, are ENHRY and SYGVKD. The library came from the immunoSEQ multiplex PCR assay. Here the immuneACCESS table is served through TCRdb, limited to in-frame sequences with V and J called. Missing clones are a known gap in these copies; in checked studies unresolved V genes cover under half, and the rest lacks a known reason. The sample data list 45,000 to 50,000 clones, and more than 85% of these were observed just once. Around 10% of the sample belongs to the ten largest clones.

Sequenced here: CD8+ T cells from peripheral blood mononuclear cells, sampled after pregnancy. The clonotype was recovered from a female donor with multiple sclerosis, enrolled in a pregnancy study. This sequence uses TRBV10-3 and TRBJ1-1, and possibly TRBD1, on 5 matching bases. The CDR3 has the sequence CAISVREETEAFF. Here is the DNA: TGTGCCATCTCTGTCAGGGAAGAAACTGAAGCTTTCTTT.